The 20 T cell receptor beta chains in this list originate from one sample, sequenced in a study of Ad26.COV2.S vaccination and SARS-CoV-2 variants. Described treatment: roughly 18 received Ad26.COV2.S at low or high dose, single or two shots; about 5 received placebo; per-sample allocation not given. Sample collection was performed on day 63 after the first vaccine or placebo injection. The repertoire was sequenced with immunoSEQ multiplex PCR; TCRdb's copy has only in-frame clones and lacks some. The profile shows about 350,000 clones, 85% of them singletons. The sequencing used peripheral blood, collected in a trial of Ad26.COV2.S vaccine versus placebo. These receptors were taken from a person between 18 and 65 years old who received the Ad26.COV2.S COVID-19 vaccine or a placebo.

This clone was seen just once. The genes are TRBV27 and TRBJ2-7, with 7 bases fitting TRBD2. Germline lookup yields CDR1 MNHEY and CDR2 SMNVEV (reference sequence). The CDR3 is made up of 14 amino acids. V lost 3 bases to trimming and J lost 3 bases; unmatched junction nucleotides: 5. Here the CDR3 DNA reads TGTGCCAGCAGTTTCCGGGGGGACGGCTACGAGCAGTACTTC. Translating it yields CASSFRGDGYEQYF.

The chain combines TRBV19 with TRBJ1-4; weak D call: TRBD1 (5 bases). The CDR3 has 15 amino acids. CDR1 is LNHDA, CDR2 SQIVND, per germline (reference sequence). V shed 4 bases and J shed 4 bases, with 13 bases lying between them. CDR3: CASSNPGPRNEKLFF. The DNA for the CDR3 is TGTGCCAGTAGTAATCCGGGACCGCGTAATGAAAAACTGTTTTTT.

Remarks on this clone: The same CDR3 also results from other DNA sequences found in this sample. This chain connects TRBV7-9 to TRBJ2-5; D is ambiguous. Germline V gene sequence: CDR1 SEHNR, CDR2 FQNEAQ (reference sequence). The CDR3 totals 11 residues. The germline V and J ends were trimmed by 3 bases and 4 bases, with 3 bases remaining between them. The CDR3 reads CASSFSETQYF. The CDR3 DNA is TGTGCCAGCAGCTTTTCAGAGACCCAGTACTTC.

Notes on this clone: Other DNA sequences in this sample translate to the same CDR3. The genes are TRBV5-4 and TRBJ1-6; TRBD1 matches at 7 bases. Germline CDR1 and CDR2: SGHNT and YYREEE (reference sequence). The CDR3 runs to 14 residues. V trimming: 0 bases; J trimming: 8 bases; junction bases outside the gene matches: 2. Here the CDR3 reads CASSLGRGDSPLHF. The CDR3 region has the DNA TGTGCCAGCAGCTTGGGCAGGGGGGATTCACCCCTCCACTTT.

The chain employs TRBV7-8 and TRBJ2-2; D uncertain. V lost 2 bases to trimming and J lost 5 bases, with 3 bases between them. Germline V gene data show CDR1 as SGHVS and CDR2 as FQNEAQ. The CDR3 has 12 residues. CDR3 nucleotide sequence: TGTGCCAGCAGCTTAACGACCGGGGAGCTGTTTTTT. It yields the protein CASSLTTGELFF.

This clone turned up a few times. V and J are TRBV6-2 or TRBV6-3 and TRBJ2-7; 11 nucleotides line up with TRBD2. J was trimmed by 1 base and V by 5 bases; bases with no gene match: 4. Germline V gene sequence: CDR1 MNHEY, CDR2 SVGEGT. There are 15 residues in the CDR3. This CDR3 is CASSRGLADSYEQYF. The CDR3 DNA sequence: TGTGCCAGCAGTAGGGGACTAGCGGATTCCTACGAGCAGTACTTC.

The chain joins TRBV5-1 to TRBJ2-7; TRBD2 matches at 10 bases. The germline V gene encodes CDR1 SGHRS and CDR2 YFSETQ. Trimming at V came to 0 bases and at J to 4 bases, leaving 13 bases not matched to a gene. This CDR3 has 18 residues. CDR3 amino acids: CASSLVGVASGSRYEQYF. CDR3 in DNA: TGCGCCAGCAGCTTGGTGGGGGTGGCTAGCGGGAGTCGGTACGAGCAGTACTTC.

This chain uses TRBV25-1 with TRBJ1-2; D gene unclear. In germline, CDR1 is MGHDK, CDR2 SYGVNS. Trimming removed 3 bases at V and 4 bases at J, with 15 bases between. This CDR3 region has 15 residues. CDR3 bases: TGTGCCAGCAGTGAGGATAGGGCAAGTGGCTATGGCTACACCTTC. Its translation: CASSEDRASGYGYTF.

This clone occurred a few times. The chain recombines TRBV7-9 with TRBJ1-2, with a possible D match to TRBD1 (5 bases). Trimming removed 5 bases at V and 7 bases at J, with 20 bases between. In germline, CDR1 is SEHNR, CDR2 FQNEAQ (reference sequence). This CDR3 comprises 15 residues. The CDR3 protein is CASSLPDKISGGYTF. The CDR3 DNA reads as TGTGCCAGCAGCCTACCGGACAAGATATCGGGTGGCTACACCTTC. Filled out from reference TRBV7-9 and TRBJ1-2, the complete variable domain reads DTGVSQNPRHKITKRGQNVTFRCDPISEHNRLYWYRQTLGQGPEFLTYFQNEAQLEKSRLLSDRFSAERPKGSFSTLEIQRTEQGDSAMYLCASSLPDKISGGYTFGSGTRLTVV.

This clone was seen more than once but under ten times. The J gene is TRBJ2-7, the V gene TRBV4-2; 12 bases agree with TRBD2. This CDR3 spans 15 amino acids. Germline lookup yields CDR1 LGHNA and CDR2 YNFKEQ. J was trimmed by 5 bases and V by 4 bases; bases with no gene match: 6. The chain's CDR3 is CASSRRLAGEDEQYF. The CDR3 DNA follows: TGTGCCAGCAGCCGACGACTAGCGGGAGAGGACGAGCAGTACTTC.

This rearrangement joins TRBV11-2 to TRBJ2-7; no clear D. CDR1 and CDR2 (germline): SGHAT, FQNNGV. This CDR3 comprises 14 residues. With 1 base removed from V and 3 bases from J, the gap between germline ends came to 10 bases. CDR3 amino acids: CASSLVSNIYEQYF. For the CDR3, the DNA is TGTGCCAGCAGCTTAGTGTCGAACATCTACGAGCAGTACTTC.

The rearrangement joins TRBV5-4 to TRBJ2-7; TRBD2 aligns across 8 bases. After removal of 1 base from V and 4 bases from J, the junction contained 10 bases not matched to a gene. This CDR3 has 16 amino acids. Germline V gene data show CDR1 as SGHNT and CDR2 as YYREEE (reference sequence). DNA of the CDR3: TGTGCCAGCAGCTTGTACGAAGCGGGAGCGCGGTACGAGCAGTACTTC. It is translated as CASSLYEAGARYEQYF.

The CDR3 loop reads CASSYSMMTGPIPTYEQYF. For the CDR3, the DNA is TGTGCCAGCAGTTACTCGATGATGACAGGACCGATTCCAACCTACGAGCAGTACTTC. This sequence joins TRBV6-2 or TRBV6-3 and TRBJ2-7, with D maybe TRBD1 (6 bases). The V gene's germline CDR1 is MNHEY and CDR2 SVGEGT. The CDR3 contains 19 residues. Trimming took 0 bases from V and 2 from J, leaving 23 bases between them.

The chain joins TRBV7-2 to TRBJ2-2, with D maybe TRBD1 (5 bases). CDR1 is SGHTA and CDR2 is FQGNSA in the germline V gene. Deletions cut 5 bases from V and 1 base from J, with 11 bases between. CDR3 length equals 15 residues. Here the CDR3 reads CASSRHTGNTGELFF. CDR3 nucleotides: TGTGCCAGCAGCCGTCATACAGGGAACACCGGGGAGCTGTTTTTT.

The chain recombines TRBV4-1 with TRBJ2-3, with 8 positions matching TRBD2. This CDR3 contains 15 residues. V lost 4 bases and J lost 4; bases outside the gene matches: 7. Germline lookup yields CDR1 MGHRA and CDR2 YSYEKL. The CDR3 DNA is TGCGCCAGCAGCCGCCCTACGGGACTAGCAGATACGCAGTATTTT. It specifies CASSRPTGLADTQYF.

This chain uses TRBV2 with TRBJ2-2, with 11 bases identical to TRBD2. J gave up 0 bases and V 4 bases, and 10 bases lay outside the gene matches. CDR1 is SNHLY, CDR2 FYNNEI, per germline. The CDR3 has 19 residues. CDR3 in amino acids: CASSGRASGRSANTGELFF. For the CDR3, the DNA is TGTGCCAGCAGTGGCCGGGCTAGCGGGAGGTCCGCGAACACCGGGGAGCTGTTTTTT.

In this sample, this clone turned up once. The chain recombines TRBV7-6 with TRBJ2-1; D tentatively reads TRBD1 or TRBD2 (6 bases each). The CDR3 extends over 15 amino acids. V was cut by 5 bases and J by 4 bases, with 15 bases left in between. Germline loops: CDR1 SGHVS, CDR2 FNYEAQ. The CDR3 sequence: CASSLGGPAYNEQFF. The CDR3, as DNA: TGTGCCAGCAGCCTAGGGGGGCCCGCGTACAATGAGCAGTTCTTC.

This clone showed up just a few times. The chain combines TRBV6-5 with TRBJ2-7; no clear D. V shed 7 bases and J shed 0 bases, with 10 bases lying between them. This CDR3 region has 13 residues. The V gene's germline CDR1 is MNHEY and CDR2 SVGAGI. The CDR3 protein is CASNSQTSYEQYF. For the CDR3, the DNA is TGTGCCAGCAACAGCCAGACCTCCTACGAGCAGTACTTC.

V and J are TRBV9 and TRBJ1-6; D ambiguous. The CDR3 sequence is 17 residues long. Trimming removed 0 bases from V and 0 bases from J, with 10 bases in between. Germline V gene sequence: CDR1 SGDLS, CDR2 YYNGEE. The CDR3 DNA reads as TGTGCCAGCAGCGTAGCTGCGTCAACCTCCTATAATTCACCCCTCCACTTT. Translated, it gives CASSVAASTSYNSPLHF. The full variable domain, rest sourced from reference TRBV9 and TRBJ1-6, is DSGVTQTPKHLITATGQRVTLRCSPRSGDLSVYWYQQSLDQGLQFLIQYYNGEERAKGNILERFSAQQFPDLHSELNLSSLELGDSALYFCASSVAASTSYNSPLHFGNGTRLTVT.

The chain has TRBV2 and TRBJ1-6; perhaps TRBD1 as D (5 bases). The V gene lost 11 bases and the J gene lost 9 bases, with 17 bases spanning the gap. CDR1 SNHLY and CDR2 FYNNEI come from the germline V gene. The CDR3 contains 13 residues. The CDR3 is CAGAEGSTSPLHF. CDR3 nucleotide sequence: TGTGCCGGGGCGGAGGGGTCTACTTCACCCCTCCACTTT.